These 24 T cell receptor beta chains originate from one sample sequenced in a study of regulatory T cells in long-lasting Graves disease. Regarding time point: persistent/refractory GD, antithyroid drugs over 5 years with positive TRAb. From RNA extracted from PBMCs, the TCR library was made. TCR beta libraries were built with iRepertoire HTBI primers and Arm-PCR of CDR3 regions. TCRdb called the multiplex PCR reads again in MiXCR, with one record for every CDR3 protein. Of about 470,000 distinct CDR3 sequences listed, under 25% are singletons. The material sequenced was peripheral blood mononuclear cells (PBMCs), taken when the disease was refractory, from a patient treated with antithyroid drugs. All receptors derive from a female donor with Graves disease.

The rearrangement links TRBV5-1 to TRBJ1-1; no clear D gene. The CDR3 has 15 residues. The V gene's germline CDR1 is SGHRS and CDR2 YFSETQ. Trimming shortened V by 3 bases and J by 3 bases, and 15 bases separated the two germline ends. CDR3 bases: TGCGCCAGCAGCTCTACTGGCCATGGGGACACTGAAGCTTTCTTT. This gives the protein CASSSTGHGDTEAFF. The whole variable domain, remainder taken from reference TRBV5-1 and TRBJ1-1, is KAGVTQTPRYLIKTRGQQVTLSCSPISGHRSVSWYQQTPGQGLQFLFEYFSETQRNKGNFPGRFSGRQFSNSRSEMNVSTLELGDSALYLCASSSTGHGDTEAFFGQGTRLTVV.

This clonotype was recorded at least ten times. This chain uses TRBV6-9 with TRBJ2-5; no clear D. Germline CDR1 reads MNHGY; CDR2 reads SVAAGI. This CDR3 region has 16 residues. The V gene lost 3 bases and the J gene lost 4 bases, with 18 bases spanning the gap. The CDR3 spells CASSYHIDPAGETQYF. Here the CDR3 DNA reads TGTGCCAGCAGTTACCACATCGACCCGGCAGGAGAGACCCAGTACTTC.

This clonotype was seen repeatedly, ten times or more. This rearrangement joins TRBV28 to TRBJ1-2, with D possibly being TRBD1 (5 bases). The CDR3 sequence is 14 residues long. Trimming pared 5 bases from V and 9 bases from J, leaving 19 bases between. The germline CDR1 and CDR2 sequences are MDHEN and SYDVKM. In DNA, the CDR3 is TGTGCCAGCAGTCTTCTTGGGGGGGTCGTTAGCTACACCTTC. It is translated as CASSLLGGVVSYTF.

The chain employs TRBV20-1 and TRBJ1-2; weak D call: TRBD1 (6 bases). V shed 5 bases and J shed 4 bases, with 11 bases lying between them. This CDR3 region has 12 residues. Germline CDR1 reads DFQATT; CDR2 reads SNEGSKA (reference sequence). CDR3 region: CSASDRTYGYTF. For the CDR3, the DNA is TGCAGTGCTTCTGACAGGACCTATGGCTACACCTTC.

CDR3 sequence: CASRTIGTGGAPFTEAFF. The CDR3 nucleotides read TGTGCCAGCAGAACAATCGGGACCGGGGGGGCCCCGTTCACTGAAGCTTTCTTT. This sequence joins TRBV5-4 and TRBJ1-1; D is possibly TRBD1 (6 bases). Germline lookup yields CDR1 SGHNT and CDR2 YYREEE (reference sequence). Trimming pared 5 bases from V and 4 bases from J, leaving 27 bases between. CDR3 length: 18 amino acids.

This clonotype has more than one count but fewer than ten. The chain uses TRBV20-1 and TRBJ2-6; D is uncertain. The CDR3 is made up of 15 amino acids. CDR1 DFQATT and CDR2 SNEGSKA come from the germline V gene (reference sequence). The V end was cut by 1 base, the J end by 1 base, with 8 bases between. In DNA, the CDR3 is TGCAGTGCTAGAGTTCACGGGTCTGGGGCCAACGTCCTGACTTTC. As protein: CSARVHGSGANVLTF.

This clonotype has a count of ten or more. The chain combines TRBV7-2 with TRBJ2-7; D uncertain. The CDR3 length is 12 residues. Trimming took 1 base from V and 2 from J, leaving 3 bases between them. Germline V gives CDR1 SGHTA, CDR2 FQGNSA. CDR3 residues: CASSLVAYEQYF. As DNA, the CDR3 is TGTGCCAGCAGCTTAGTTGCCTACGAGCAGTACTTC.

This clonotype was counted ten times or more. The CDR3 region is CASSSMGQGNEKLFF. CDR3 coding DNA: TGTGCCAGCAGCTCTATGGGACAGGGTAATGAAAAACTGTTTTTT. The chain employs TRBV12-3 or TRBV12-4 and TRBJ1-4; the match to TRBD1 covers 9 bases. V was clipped by 6 bases and J by 4 bases; unmatched bases: 6. CDR3 length: 15 amino acids.

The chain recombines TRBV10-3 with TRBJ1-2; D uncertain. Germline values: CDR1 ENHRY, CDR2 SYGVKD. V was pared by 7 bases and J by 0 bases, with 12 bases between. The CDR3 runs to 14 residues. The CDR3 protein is CAINPDGANYGYTF. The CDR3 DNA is TGTGCCATCAACCCCGACGGTGCTAACTATGGCTACACCTTC.

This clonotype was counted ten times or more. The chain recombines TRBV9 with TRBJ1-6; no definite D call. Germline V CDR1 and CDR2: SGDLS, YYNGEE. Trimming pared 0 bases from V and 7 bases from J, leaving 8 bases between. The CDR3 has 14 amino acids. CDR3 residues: CASSVVAVNSPLHF. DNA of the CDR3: TGTGCCAGCAGCGTAGTGGCAGTAAATTCACCCCTCCACTTT.

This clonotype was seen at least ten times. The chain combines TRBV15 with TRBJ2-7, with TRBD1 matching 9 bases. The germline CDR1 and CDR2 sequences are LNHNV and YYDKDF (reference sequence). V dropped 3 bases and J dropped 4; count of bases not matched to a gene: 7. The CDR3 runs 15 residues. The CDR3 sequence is CATSSTGTGMYEQYF. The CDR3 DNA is TGTGCCACCAGCAGCACCGGGACAGGGATGTACGAGCAGTACTTC.

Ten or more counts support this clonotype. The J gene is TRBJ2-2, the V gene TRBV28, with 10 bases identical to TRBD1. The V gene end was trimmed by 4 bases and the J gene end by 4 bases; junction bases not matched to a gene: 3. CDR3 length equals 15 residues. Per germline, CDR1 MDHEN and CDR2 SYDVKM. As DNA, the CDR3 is TGTGCCAGCAGTTGGGGACAGGGGCTCACCGGGGAGCTGTTTTTT. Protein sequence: CASSWGQGLTGELFF.

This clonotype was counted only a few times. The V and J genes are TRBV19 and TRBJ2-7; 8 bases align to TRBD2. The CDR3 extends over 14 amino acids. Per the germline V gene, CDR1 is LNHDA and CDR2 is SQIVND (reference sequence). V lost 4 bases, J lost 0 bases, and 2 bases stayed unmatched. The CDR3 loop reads CASSNSGTSYEQYF. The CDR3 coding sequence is TGTGCCAGTAGTAATAGCGGGACCTCCTACGAGCAGTACTTC.

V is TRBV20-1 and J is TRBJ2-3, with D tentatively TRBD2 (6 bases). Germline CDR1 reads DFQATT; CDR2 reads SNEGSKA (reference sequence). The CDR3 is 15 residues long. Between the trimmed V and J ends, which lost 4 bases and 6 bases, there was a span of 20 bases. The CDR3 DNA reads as TGCAGTGCTAAACCGCCTTGGGAGGCTCCGGATACGCAGTATTTT. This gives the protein CSAKPPWEAPDTQYF.

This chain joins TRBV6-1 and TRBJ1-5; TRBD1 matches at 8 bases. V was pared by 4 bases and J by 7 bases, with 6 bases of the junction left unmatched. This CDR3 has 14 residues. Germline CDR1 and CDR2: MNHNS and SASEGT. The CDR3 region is CASSATGGKQPQHF. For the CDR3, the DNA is TGTGCCAGCAGTGCAACAGGGGGAAAGCAGCCCCAGCATTTT.

The CDR3, as DNA: TGTGCCAGCAGCTTAGCACTAGCGGGAGTTCACGCCGAGCAGTTCTTC. Amino acids: CASSLALAGVHAEQFF. The chain uses TRBV7-2 and TRBJ2-1; TRBD2 matches at 11 bases. The CDR3 length is 16 residues. The germline V gene has CDR1 SGHTA and CDR2 FQGNSA. Losses at the gene ends were 0 bases for V and 10 bases for J; bases not matched to a gene: 8.

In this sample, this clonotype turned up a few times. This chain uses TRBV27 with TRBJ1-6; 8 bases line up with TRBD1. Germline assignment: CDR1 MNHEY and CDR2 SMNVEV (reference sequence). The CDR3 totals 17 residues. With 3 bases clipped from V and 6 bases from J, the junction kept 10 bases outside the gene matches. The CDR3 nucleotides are TGTGCCAGCAGTTTCAAATTTATGACAGGGGTTAATTCACCCCTCCACTTT. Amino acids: CASSFKFMTGVNSPLHF.

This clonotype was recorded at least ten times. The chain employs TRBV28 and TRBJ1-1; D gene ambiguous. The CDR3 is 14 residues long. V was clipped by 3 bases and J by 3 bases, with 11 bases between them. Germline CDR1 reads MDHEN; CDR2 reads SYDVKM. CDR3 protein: CASSLVALHTEAFF. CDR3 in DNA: TGTGCCAGCAGTTTGGTCGCCCTGCACACTGAAGCTTTCTTT.

The CDR3 sequence is CASSFSAATSTDTQYF. As DNA, the CDR3 is TGTGCCAGCAGCTTTTCGGCGGCGACTAGCACAGATACGCAGTATTTT. The chain employs TRBV5-5 and TRBJ2-3; the D is unclear. The V end was cut by 2 bases, the J end by 0 bases, with 13 bases between. Germline assignment: CDR1 SGHKS and CDR2 YYEKEE (reference sequence). The CDR3 extends over 16 amino acids.

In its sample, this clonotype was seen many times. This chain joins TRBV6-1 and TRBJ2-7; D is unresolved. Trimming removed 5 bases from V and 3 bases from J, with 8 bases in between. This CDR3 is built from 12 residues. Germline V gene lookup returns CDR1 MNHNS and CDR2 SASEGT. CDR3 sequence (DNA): TGTGCCAGCAGTCGCCAATTCTACGAGCAGTACTTC. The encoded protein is CASSRQFYEQYF.

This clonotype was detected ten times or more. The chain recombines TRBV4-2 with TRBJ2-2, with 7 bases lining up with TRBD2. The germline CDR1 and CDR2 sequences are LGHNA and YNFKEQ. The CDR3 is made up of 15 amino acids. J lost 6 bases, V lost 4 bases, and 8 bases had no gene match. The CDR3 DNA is TGTGCCAGCAGCCTCGAAGGCGGGGGATCCGGGGAGCTGTTTTTT. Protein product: CASSLEGGGSGELFF.

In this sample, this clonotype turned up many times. The CDR3 region has the DNA TGTGCCACCAGCAGACCGACAGGGGCCATTGACTACGAGCAGTACTTC. It is translated as CATSRPTGAIDYEQYF. V and J are TRBV15 and TRBJ2-7, with TRBD1 matching over 8 bases. The CDR3 has 16 amino acids. Germline CDR1 is LNHNV and CDR2 is YYDKDF (reference sequence). J lost 3 bases, V lost 2 bases, and 9 bases had no gene match.

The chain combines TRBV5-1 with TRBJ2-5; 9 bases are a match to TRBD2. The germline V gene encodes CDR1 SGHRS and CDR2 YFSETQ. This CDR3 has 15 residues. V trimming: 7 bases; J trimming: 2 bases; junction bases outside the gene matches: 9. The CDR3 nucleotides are TGCGCCAGCGGCCAGACTAGCGGAGCACAAGAGACCCAGTACTTC. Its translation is CASGQTSGAQETQYF.

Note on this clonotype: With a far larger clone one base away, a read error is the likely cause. This chain's CDR3 is CASNPGGTEAFF. In DNA, the CDR3 is TGTGCCAGCAACCCAGGGGGCACTGAAGCTTTCTTT. The V gene is TRBV9, the J gene TRBJ1-1; TRBD1 aligns across 7 bases. V dropped 6 bases and J dropped 4; count of bases not matched to a gene: 3. The CDR3 is made up of 12 amino acids. The germline CDR1 and CDR2 sequences are SGDLS and YYNGEE.